Listed below are T cell receptor beta chains from one sample, sequenced in a study of cytomegalovirus exposure and HLA in healthy donors. Repertoires were generated with immunoSEQ multiplex PCR, while TCRdb's copy carries only in-frame clones and drops some. This sample has 90,000 to 110,000 clones; just under 70% occur once, and the top ten carry 5.4%. The specimen sequenced was PBMCs. The receptors derive from a woman in her sixties or seventies in good health and CMV-seropositive. The CDR3 runs from the conserved cysteine through the conserved F or W. Fields, in order: clone size, J gene, D gene, CDR3 length, V gene, CDR3 protein, CDR3 DNA. The D gene is left open where the match is weak. Some rows mark clone size as missing; the rest say once, few, many or name a class of expanded clone.

clone size: .; J gene: TRBJ1-1; D gene: TRBD1; CDR3 length: 15; V gene: TRBV6-5; CDR3 protein: CASSYSARGVTEAFF; CDR3 DNA: TGTGCCAGCAGTTACTCGGCCAGGGGGGTGACTGAAGCTTTCTTT
clone size: .; J gene: TRBJ2-7; D gene: TRBD2; CDR3 length: 15; V gene: TRBV5-1; CDR3 protein: CASSLAGGAGYEQYF; CDR3 DNA: TGCGCCAGCAGCTTGGCCGGGGGGGCCGGATACGAGCAGTACTTC
clone size: once; J gene: TRBJ2-3; D gene: TRBD2; CDR3 length: 15; V gene: TRBV5-4; CDR3 protein: CASSSPTGGIDTQYF; CDR3 DNA: TGTGCCAGCAGTTCCCCCACGGGGGGGATAGATACGCAGTATTTT
clone size: few; J gene: TRBJ1-4; D gene: .; CDR3 length: 13; V gene: TRBV2; CDR3 protein: CASVREVNEKLFF; CDR3 DNA: TGTGCCAGTGTCCGGGAAGTCAATGAAAAACTGTTTTTT
clone size: .; J gene: TRBJ1-2; D gene: .; CDR3 length: 13; V gene: TRBV30; CDR3 protein: CAWTPGLMNGYTF; CDR3 DNA: TGTGCCTGGACCCCGGGACTCATGAACGGCTACACCTTC
clone size: once; J gene: TRBJ2-2; D gene: .; CDR3 length: 12; V gene: TRBV7-2; CDR3 protein: CASSRNTGELFF; CDR3 DNA: TGTGCCAGCAGCCGTAACACCGGGGAGCTGTTTTTT
clone size: few; J gene: TRBJ1-5; D gene: .; CDR3 length: 13; V gene: TRBV19; CDR3 protein: CASSEGGNQPQHF; CDR3 DNA: TGTGCCAGTAGTGAGGGAGGGAATCAGCCCCAGCATTTT
clone size: .; J gene: TRBJ2-1; D gene: .; CDR3 length: 14; V gene: TRBV5-1; CDR3 protein: CASSPGDSYNEQFF; CDR3 DNA: TGCGCCAGCAGCCCCGGGGACTCCTACAATGAGCAGTTCTTC
clone size: .; J gene: TRBJ1-2; D gene: TRBD1; CDR3 length: 15; V gene: TRBV2; CDR3 protein: CASTATGDGGYGYTF; CDR3 DNA: TGTGCCAGCACCGCGACAGGGGACGGAGGCTATGGCTACACCTTC
clone size: .; J gene: TRBJ1-1; D gene: TRBD1; CDR3 length: 14; V gene: TRBV6-6; CDR3 protein: CASWTGAMNTEAFF; CDR3 DNA: TGTGCCAGCTGGACAGGGGCTATGAACACTGAAGCTTTCTTT
clone size: .; J gene: TRBJ2-5; D gene: TRBD1; CDR3 length: 17; V gene: TRBV19; CDR3 protein: CASSAGQGVRGTETQYF; CDR3 DNA: TGTGCCAGTAGTGCAGGACAGGGGGTTAGGGGGACAGAGACCCAGTACTTC
clone size: .; J gene: TRBJ1-5; D gene: TRBD1; CDR3 length: 19; V gene: TRBV4-2; CDR3 protein: CASSQGPLRGQGDNQPQHF; CDR3 DNA: TGTGCCAGCAGCCAAGGTCCCCTCCGGGGACAGGGAGACAATCAGCCCCAGCATTTT
clone size: .; J gene: TRBJ2-5; D gene: .; CDR3 length: 12; V gene: TRBV30; CDR3 protein: CAWSVQGETQYF; CDR3 DNA: TGTGCCTGGAGTGTTCAGGGGGAGACCCAGTACTTC
clone size: .; J gene: TRBJ2-7; D gene: .; CDR3 length: 11; V gene: TRBV27; CDR3 protein: CASSLRQAGYF; CDR3 DNA: TGTGCCAGCAGTTTGAGGCAAGCGGGTTACTTC
clone size: .; J gene: TRBJ1-1; D gene: .; CDR3 length: 14; V gene: TRBV9; CDR3 protein: CASSVWDLNTEAFF; CDR3 DNA: TGTGCCAGCAGCGTTTGGGACTTGAACACTGAAGCTTTCTTT
clone size: .; J gene: TRBJ2-1; D gene: .; CDR3 length: 14; V gene: TRBV14; CDR3 protein: CASSQEPGDIEQFF; CDR3 DNA: TGTGCCAGCAGCCAAGAGCCAGGGGATATCGAGCAGTTCTTC
clone size: .; J gene: TRBJ2-1; D gene: .; CDR3 length: 13; V gene: TRBV30; CDR3 protein: CAWSYGGGYEQFF; CDR3 DNA: TGTGCCTGGAGTTACGGCGGGGGCTATGAGCAGTTCTTC
clone size: few; J gene: TRBJ1-2; D gene: .; CDR3 length: 11; V gene: TRBV6-1; CDR3 protein: CASGTNYGYTF; CDR3 DNA: TGTGCCAGCGGCACTAACTATGGCTACACCTTC
clone size: once; J gene: TRBJ1-2; D gene: .; CDR3 length: 15; V gene: TRBV7-8; CDR3 protein: CASSPSGGTNYGYTF; CDR3 DNA: TGTGCCAGCAGCCCGTCCGGGGGGACTAACTATGGCTACACCTTC
clone size: .; J gene: TRBJ2-7; D gene: .; CDR3 length: 12; V gene: TRBV19; CDR3 protein: CASSVSTGEQYF; CDR3 DNA: TGTGCCAGTAGTGTCTCGACGGGCGAGCAGTACTTC
clone size: few; J gene: TRBJ2-1; D gene: TRBD2; CDR3 length: 16; V gene: TRBV11-2; CDR3 protein: CASSRPWGRGGNEQFF; CDR3 DNA: TGTGCCAGCAGCCGCCCCTGGGGGCGGGGGGGCAATGAGCAGTTCTTC
clone size: once; J gene: TRBJ1-4; D gene: .; CDR3 length: 14; V gene: TRBV2; CDR3 protein: CASRPQVTNEKLFF; CDR3 DNA: TGTGCCAGCAGACCACAGGTTACGAATGAAAAACTGTTTTTT
clone size: .; J gene: TRBJ2-7; D gene: .; CDR3 length: 11; V gene: TRBV30; CDR3 protein: CAWSVRAEQYF; CDR3 DNA: TGTGCCTGGAGTGTCCGCGCCGAGCAGTACTTC
clone size: .; J gene: TRBJ1-1; D gene: TRBD1; CDR3 length: 15; V gene: TRBV7-8; CDR3 protein: CASSPGQGLKTEAFF; CDR3 DNA: TGTGCCAGCAGCCCAGGACAGGGCCTTAAGACTGAAGCTTTCTTT
clone size: few; J gene: TRBJ1-1; D gene: .; CDR3 length: 13; V gene: TRBV7-2; CDR3 protein: CASSSGFRTEAFF; CDR3 DNA: TGTGCCAGCAGCTCGGGGTTTAGAACTGAAGCTTTCTTT
clone size: few; J gene: TRBJ2-7; D gene: TRBD1; CDR3 length: 15; V gene: TRBV7-2; CDR3 protein: CASSYRGTGSYEQYF; CDR3 DNA: TGTGCCAGCAGCTACAGGGGGACAGGGTCCTACGAGCAGTACTTC
clone size: .; J gene: TRBJ2-7; D gene: .; CDR3 length: 14; V gene: TRBV5-6; CDR3 protein: CASSLVLLPNEQYF; CDR3 DNA: TGTGCCAGCAGCTTGGTTCTCCTGCCTAACGAGCAGTACTTC
clone size: .; J gene: TRBJ2-1; D gene: TRBD2; CDR3 length: 15; V gene: TRBV30; CDR3 protein: CAWSRGTSTYNEQFF; CDR3 DNA: TGTGCCTGGAGCAGAGGGACTAGTACATACAATGAGCAGTTCTTC
clone size: few; J gene: TRBJ1-4; D gene: .; CDR3 length: 15; V gene: TRBV30; CDR3 protein: CAWSRISGAGEKLFF; CDR3 DNA: TGTGCCTGGAGCCGAATCTCAGGGGCCGGGGAAAAACTGTTTTTT
clone size: .; J gene: TRBJ1-1; D gene: TRBD1; CDR3 length: 15; V gene: TRBV5-1; CDR3 protein: CASSRSQGGGAEAFF; CDR3 DNA: TGCGCCAGCAGCAGATCACAGGGGGGAGGCGCTGAAGCTTTCTTT
clone size: few; J gene: TRBJ2-6; D gene: TRBD1; CDR3 length: 15; V gene: TRBV28; CDR3 protein: CASSWTGSGANVLTF; CDR3 DNA: TGTGCCAGCAGTTGGACAGGGTCTGGGGCCAACGTCCTGACTTTC
clone size: .; J gene: TRBJ1-1; D gene: TRBD1; CDR3 length: 13; V gene: TRBV30; CDR3 protein: CAWAGTENTEAFF; CDR3 DNA: TGTGCCTGGGCCGGGACAGAGAACACTGAAGCTTTCTTT
clone size: .; J gene: TRBJ1-5; D gene: TRBD1; CDR3 length: 21; V gene: TRBV10-1; CDR3 protein: CASSDLIPPWTGTLSNQPQHF; CDR3 DNA: TGCGCCAGCAGTGACTTGATTCCCCCATGGACAGGGACCCTCAGCAATCAGCCCCAGCATTTT
clone size: .; J gene: TRBJ2-3; D gene: TRBD1; CDR3 length: 14; V gene: TRBV10-2; CDR3 protein: CASIDRGSTDTQYF; CDR3 DNA: TGCGCCAGCATCGACAGGGGTTCAACAGATACGCAGTATTTT
clone size: once; J gene: TRBJ1-2; D gene: TRBD1; CDR3 length: 12; V gene: TRBV5-1; CDR3 protein: CASARGLQGYTF; CDR3 DNA: TGCGCCAGCGCCAGGGGGCTACAAGGCTACACCTTC
clone size: .; J gene: TRBJ2-1; D gene: TRBD2; CDR3 length: 15; V gene: TRBV7-3; CDR3 protein: CASSLMLAGENEQFF; CDR3 DNA: TGTGCCAGCAGCTTAATGTTAGCGGGGGAAAATGAGCAGTTCTTC
clone size: .; J gene: TRBJ1-1; D gene: .; CDR3 length: 14; V gene: TRBV18; CDR3 protein: CASFSGGRGTEAFF; CDR3 DNA: TGTGCCAGCTTCAGTGGGGGCCGGGGCACTGAAGCTTTCTTT
clone size: few; J gene: TRBJ1-2; D gene: TRBD1; CDR3 length: 15; V gene: TRBV6-6; CDR3 protein: CASSSGQGLWDGYTF; CDR3 DNA: TGTGCCAGCAGTTCGGGACAGGGACTTTGGGATGGCTACACCTTC
clone size: many; J gene: TRBJ2-1; D gene: .; CDR3 length: 13; V gene: TRBV6-6; CDR3 protein: CASRASSGNVQFF; CDR3 DNA: TGTGCCAGCCGAGCGAGCTCCGGGAATGTGCAGTTCTTC
clone size: .; J gene: TRBJ2-3; D gene: TRBD1; CDR3 length: 16; V gene: TRBV7-2; CDR3 protein: CASSLGQGAGTDTQYF; CDR3 DNA: TGTGCCAGCAGCTTAGGACAGGGGGCCGGCACAGATACGCAGTATTTT
clone size: .; J gene: TRBJ1-1; D gene: .; CDR3 length: 13; V gene: TRBV19; CDR3 protein: CASSIQVRAEAFF; CDR3 DNA: TGTGCCAGTAGTATACAGGTTCGCGCTGAAGCTTTCTTT
clone size: .; J gene: TRBJ2-7; D gene: TRBD1; CDR3 length: 14; V gene: TRBV6-6; CDR3 protein: CASTLQGAGYEQYF; CDR3 DNA: TGTGCCAGCACCTTACAGGGGGCGGGATACGAGCAGTACTTC
clone size: .; J gene: TRBJ1-6; D gene: .; CDR3 length: 13; V gene: TRBV7-3; CDR3 protein: CASSLDRNSPLHF; CDR3 DNA: TGTGCCAGCAGCTTGGACAGAAATTCACCCCTCCACTTT
clone size: many; J gene: TRBJ1-3; D gene: TRBD1; CDR3 length: 18; V gene: TRBV7-9; CDR3 protein: CASSLALGQGATGNTIYF; CDR3 DNA: TGTGCCAGCAGCTTAGCGTTGGGACAGGGGGCAACTGGAAACACCATATATTTT
clone size: .; J gene: TRBJ1-1; D gene: .; CDR3 length: 16; V gene: TRBV18; CDR3 protein: CASSPVGVGTNTEAFF; CDR3 DNA: TGTGCCAGCTCACCGGTAGGGGTGGGTACGAACACTGAAGCTTTCTTT
clone size: once; J gene: TRBJ2-7; D gene: .; CDR3 length: 14; V gene: TRBV7-8; CDR3 protein: CASRLDTSLYEQYF; CDR3 DNA: TGTGCCAGCAGACTGGACACCTCACTCTACGAGCAGTACTTC
clone size: .; J gene: TRBJ2-1; D gene: TRBD1; CDR3 length: 13; V gene: TRBV6-6; CDR3 protein: CASSYSTGTAQFF; CDR3 DNA: TGTGCCAGCAGTTACTCGACAGGGACGGCCCAGTTCTTC
clone size: .; J gene: TRBJ2-5; D gene: .; CDR3 length: 14; V gene: TRBV29-1; CDR3 protein: CSVDSPLSQETQYF; CDR3 DNA: TGCAGCGTTGACTCTCCCCTATCCCAAGAGACCCAGTACTTC
clone size: .; J gene: TRBJ1-5; D gene: TRBD1; CDR3 length: 16; V gene: TRBV4-2; CDR3 protein: CASSQEGRGLSQPQHF; CDR3 DNA: TGTGCCAGCAGCCAAGAGGGCAGGGGGTTAAGTCAGCCCCAGCATTTT
clone size: .; J gene: TRBJ2-2; D gene: .; CDR3 length: 15; V gene: TRBV7-3; CDR3 protein: CASSSLSAPGGELFF; CDR3 DNA: TGTGCCAGCAGCTCACTCAGCGCCCCCGGCGGGGAGCTGTTTTTT
clone size: .; J gene: TRBJ2-7; D gene: TRBD1; CDR3 length: 14; V gene: TRBV19; CDR3 protein: CASSPDRGTYEQYF; CDR3 DNA: TGTGCCAGTAGCCCCGACAGGGGTACCTACGAGCAGTACTTC
clone size: .; J gene: TRBJ1-6; D gene: TRBD1; CDR3 length: 13; V gene: TRBV30; CDR3 protein: CAWIQGVGSPLHF; CDR3 DNA: TGTGCCTGGATACAGGGGGTGGGTTCACCCCTCCACTTT
clone size: .; J gene: TRBJ2-3; D gene: .; CDR3 length: 15; V gene: TRBV19; CDR3 protein: CASSILPTVTDTQYF; CDR3 DNA: TGTGCCAGTAGTATTCTCCCCACGGTCACAGATACGCAGTATTTT
clone size: few; J gene: TRBJ2-1; D gene: TRBD2; CDR3 length: 16; V gene: TRBV5-1; CDR3 protein: CASSRTSGGAYNEQFF; CDR3 DNA: TGCGCCAGCAGCCGGACTAGCGGGGGGGCCTACAATGAGCAGTTCTTC
clone size: .; J gene: TRBJ2-7; D gene: TRBD2; CDR3 length: 14; V gene: TRBV6-5; CDR3 protein: CASSLARGGNEQYF; CDR3 DNA: TGTGCCAGCAGTCTCGCCCGGGGAGGGAACGAGCAGTACTTC